This T cell receptor (beta chain) was identified during a study of T-cell memory formation after mild COVID-19. Study summary: Most TCR clusters belonged to a single donor. General observations from the study: Mainly in CM and EM were contracting CD4+ clones; CD8+ were in EMRA.

Note on this clonotype: Its target is unknown.

CDR3 length: 16 amino acids. Germline CDR1 reads SEHNR; CDR2 reads FQNEAQ (reference sequence). V shed 0 bases and J 3 bases; nucleotides not matched to a gene: 3. TCRdb fed the 5' RACE reads into MiXCR, producing one record per CDR3 protein. Among approximately 400,000 distinct CDR3 sequences listed, more than 20% were seen once. The receptor's source is an adult woman who had mild COVID-19 (a few samples of this study predate the infection). Cell type and time point are not known. The sequenced material came from PBMCs or a T cell subset sorted from them (not recorded which). This chain connects TRBV7-9 to TRBJ2-7; the match to TRBD2 covers 12 bases. This chain's CDR3 is CASSLAWGLAGYEQYF. In DNA form, the CDR3 reads TGTGCCAGCAGCTTAGCGTGGGGACTAGCGGGCTACGAGCAGTACTTC.